This T cell receptor beta chain is drawn from a study of CD8 T cells in Susac syndrome. Overall study: Blood was drawn from patients with Susac syndrome. At that point, they were therapy-naive, on corticosteroids, or on intravenous immunoglobulin alone.

RNA, at roughly 0.45 to 1 ug, was reverse transcribed with random hexamers. TCRdb re-called the immunoSEQ multiplex PCR reads through MiXCR, storing one row per CDR3 protein. The sample carries about 160,000 distinct CDR3 sequences, about 96% recorded once. Study-level findings and limits: Clonal expansion did not appear in Susac syndrome CD4+ T cell repertoires.

Points on this clonotype: Its target is not known.

V was pared by 0 bases and J by 8 bases, with 11 bases between. This CDR3 comprises 14 residues. Per germline, CDR1 SGHRS and CDR2 YFSETQ. The chain joins TRBV5-1 to TRBJ1-4; D call uncertain. The TCR originated in a human donor with Susac syndrome. Sequencing input: CD4+ T cells from PBMCs. The CDR3 here is CASSLAGVDEKLFF. The DNA of the CDR3 is TGCGCCAGCAGCTTGGCCGGGGTAGACGAAAAACTGTTTTTT.